Listed here are 22 T cell receptor beta chains from one sample, sequenced in a study of shared clonotypes between healthy human individuals. Sequencing was performed with immunoSEQ multiplex PCR; in TCRdb, only in-frame clones are kept and a portion is missing. The sample has about 990,000 clones; about four fifths are singletons. Sample: memory CD4+ T cells from PBMCs. Subset of the sample: CD45RA-negative fraction. These TCRs come from a man aged 18-30 years in good health. Some clones in this sample may be carry-over from other donors' samples.

V usage is TRBV5-1 and J usage is TRBJ2-2; 8 positions match TRBD2. Germline lookup yields CDR1 SGHRS and CDR2 YFSETQ. The CDR3 is made up of 17 amino acids. V trimming: 1 base; J trimming: 3 bases; junction bases outside the gene matches: 8. CDR3 coding DNA: TGCGCCAGCAGCTTGATAGGCGGGAGGTTCGACACCGGGGAGCTGTTTTTT. It yields the protein CASSLIGGRFDTGELFF. Variable domain in full (rest from reference TRBV5-1 and TRBJ2-2): KAGVTQTPRYLIKTRGQQVTLSCSPISGHRSVSWYQQTPGQGLQFLFEYFSETQRNKGNFPGRFSGRQFSNSRSEMNVSTLELGDSALYLCASSLIGGRFDTGELFFGEGSRLTVL.

V usage is TRBV4-1 and J usage is TRBJ2-1; 16 nucleotides agree with TRBD2. The junction had 11 bases not matched to a gene; V was cut back by 4 bases and J by 5 bases. From germline, CDR1 is MGHRA and CDR2 YSYEKL. This CDR3 is 19 amino acids long. The CDR3 spells CASSPNPGTSGRADNEQFF. The CDR3 DNA is TGCGCCAGCAGCCCAAACCCGGGGACTAGCGGGAGGGCGGACAATGAGCAGTTCTTC.

This clone appeared a few times. The chain combines TRBV14 with TRBJ1-1, with TRBD1 as a possible D gene (5 bases). Trimming left V 0 bases short and J 4 bases short, with 15 bases between. The germline gives CDR1 SGHDN, CDR2 FVKESK. The CDR3 is 16 amino acids. CDR3: CASSQDNWRQSTEAFF. The CDR3 DNA sequence: TGTGCCAGCAGCCAAGACAATTGGAGACAGTCCACTGAAGCTTTCTTT. The variable domain in full, with the rest retrieved from reference TRBV14 and TRBJ1-1, is EAGVTQFPSHSVIEKGQTVTLRCDPISGHDNLYWYRRVMGKEIKFLLHFVKESKQDESGMPNNRFLAERTGGTYSTLKVQPAELEDSGVYFCASSQDNWRQSTEAFFGQGTRLTVV.

This clone is a singleton in its sample. This rearrangement joins TRBV5-6 to TRBJ1-2; D not resolved. CDR3 length: 13 residues. Germline CDR1 and CDR2: SGHDT and YYEEEE. V lost 0 bases, J lost 6 bases, and 9 bases lay in between. The CDR3 reads CASSLGPDNGYTF. CDR3 in DNA: TGTGCCAGCAGCTTGGGCCCGGATAATGGCTACACCTTC.

The chain recombines TRBV5-1 with TRBJ1-1; D unresolved. The germline V gene has CDR1 SGHRS and CDR2 YFSETQ. CDR3 length: 13 amino acids. V was cut by 1 base and J by 3 bases, with 7 bases left in between. The CDR3 reads CASSLNQDTEAFF. For the CDR3, the DNA is TGCGCCAGCAGCTTGAACCAGGACACTGAAGCTTTCTTT.

The CDR3 DNA follows: TGTGCCACGGGAGGGGGTGTCTCCTCTAACTATGGCTACACCTTC. Translated: CATGGGVSSNYGYTF. This chain connects TRBV28 to TRBJ1-2, with TRBD1 as a possible D gene (6 bases). This CDR3 region has 15 residues. Germline-derived CDR1 and CDR2 are MDHEN and SYDVKM. The germline V and J ends were trimmed by 10 bases and 0 bases, with 18 bases remaining between them.

Regarding this clone: Within the sample, other DNA sequences also encode this same CDR3. The rearrangement links TRBV7-2 to TRBJ2-1; 8 bases align to TRBD2. Germline CDR1 and CDR2: SGHTA and FQGNSA. The CDR3 totals 15 residues. With 5 bases clipped from V and 1 base from J, the junction kept 4 bases outside the gene matches. The CDR3 protein is CASSPSGGSYNEQFF. CDR3 bases: TGTGCCAGCAGCCCCAGCGGGGGATCCTACAATGAGCAGTTCTTC.

The chain combines TRBV6-4 with TRBJ1-5, with D uncertain. Germline-derived CDR1 and CDR2 are MRHNA and SNTAGT. The CDR3 consists of 16 residues. V was cut by 2 bases and J by 0 bases, with 11 bases left in between. The CDR3 here is CASSDQARYSNQPQHF. The CDR3 DNA follows: TGTGCCAGCAGTGACCAGGCGCGGTATAGCAATCAGCCCCAGCATTTT.

The gene calls are TRBV7-5 and TRBJ2-7; whether TRBD2, the table's D call, matches the DNA was not checked. TRBV7-5 is tagged as a pseudogene. The CDR3 consists of 15 residues. The CDR3 DNA sequence: TGTGTCAGAAGCCCACGGACTAGCGGCCCCGAGGAGCAGTACTTC. The encoded protein is CVRSPRTSGPEEQYF.

This clone was recorded a few times. This sequence joins TRBV7-6 and TRBJ2-5; 11 bases align to TRBD1. The trim removed 4 bases at V and 5 bases at J, leaving 9 bases unmatched. CDR3 length equals 16 residues. Germline values: CDR1 SGHVS, CDR2 FNYEAQ. The CDR3 sequence is CASSSRTGGGGETQYF. As DNA, the CDR3 is TGTGCCAGCAGCTCCCGGACAGGGGGCGGTGGGGAGACCCAGTACTTC.

The rearrangement links TRBV28 to TRBJ1-5, with D possibly TRBD1 on 5 matching bases. Germline CDR1 reads MDHEN; CDR2 reads SYDVKM. The germline V and J ends were trimmed by 7 bases and 6 bases, with 10 bases remaining between them. The CDR3 sequence is 12 residues long. The CDR3 DNA is TGTGCCAGCAAAAGGGGAGTTCAGCCCCAGCATTTT. Translating it yields CASKRGVQPQHF.

This clone came up once. V is TRBV5-1 and J is TRBJ2-1, with TRBD2 as a possible D gene (5 bases). CDR3 length: 12 amino acids. V gave up 3 bases and J gave up 12 bases, with 13 bases separating them. Germline assignment: CDR1 SGHRS and CDR2 YFSETQ. The CDR3 reads CASSSGSFGQFF. The CDR3 DNA is TGCGCCAGCAGCTCGGGGAGTTTTGGGCAGTTCTTC.

V and J are TRBV10-3 and TRBJ2-5; no definite D call. The CDR3 is 16 amino acids. V shed 0 bases and J shed 4 bases, with 15 bases lying between them. Germline lookup yields CDR1 ENHRY and CDR2 SYGVKD. The CDR3 region has the DNA TGTGCCATCAGTGAGTCGGCTTTGCCAGGTGGAGAGACCCAGTACTTC. Amino acids: CAISESALPGGETQYF.

The V call is TRBV7-9, the J call TRBJ2-7; either TRBD1 or TRBD2 may fit D (5 bases each). CDR1 and CDR2 (germline): SEHNR, FQNEAQ (reference sequence). The V end was cut by 5 bases, the J end by 7 bases, with 21 bases between. CDR3 length equals 15 residues. The CDR3 is CASSPSGTALGEQYF. CDR3 DNA sequence: TGTGCCAGCAGCCCAAGTGGGACGGCCTTGGGAGAGCAGTACTTC.

This clone was detected ten times or more. Other DNA sequences of this sample code for an identical CDR3. The genes are TRBV29-1 and TRBJ2-1; D is ambiguous. Germline V gene sequence: CDR1 SQVTM, CDR2 ANQGSEA. Deletions cut 6 bases from V and 10 bases from J, with 13 bases between. The CDR3 has 11 amino acids. CDR3 nucleotides: TGCAGCGTGTCTAGGTCCGGGGAGCAGTTCTTC. Protein product: CSVSRSGEQFF.

This chain links TRBV5-5 with TRBJ1-5, with unresolved D. The V gene lost 1 base and the J gene lost 4 bases, with 12 bases spanning the gap. The CDR3 extends over 15 amino acids. CDR1 SGHKS and CDR2 YYEKEE come from the germline V gene (reference sequence). The CDR3 DNA follows: TGTGCCAGCAGCTTGAGACCTGACCCGAATCAGCCCCAGCATTTT. It encodes CASSLRPDPNQPQHF.

The chain links TRBV6-1 to TRBJ2-3; TRBD2 matches 11 bases. The V segment lost 4 bases and the J segment 2 bases; nucleotides outside the gene matches: 11. Germline V gene data show CDR1 as MNHNS and CDR2 as SASEGT. This CDR3 is 18 amino acids long. The CDR3 sequence is CASSAPGSSGRTTDTQYF. CDR3 nucleotide sequence: TGTGCCAGCAGTGCCCCGGGCTCTAGCGGGAGGACCACAGATACGCAGTATTTT.

A note on this clone: The sample has other DNA sequences that encode this CDR3 too. The rearrangement links TRBV30 to TRBJ2-3, with 7 bases that match TRBD1. The V and J ends lost 1 base and 0 bases, in that order; junction bases with no gene match: 1. Germline V gene lookup returns CDR1 GTSNPN and CDR2 SVGIG (reference sequence). The CDR3 length is 14 residues. The CDR3 coding sequence is TGTGCCTGGAGTGGGGGACAGAGCACAGATACGCAGTATTTT. Its protein product is CAWSGGQSTDTQYF.

The chain has TRBV18 and TRBJ1-1; D is uncertain. V was pared by 0 bases and J by 5 bases, with 13 bases between. CDR3 length equals 15 residues. Germline V gives CDR1 KGHSH, CDR2 LQKENI. The CDR3 region has the DNA TGTGCCAGCTCACCACCGGAAGCCCAAGGGACTGAAGCTTTCTTT. This codes for CASSPPEAQGTEAFF. Full variable domain (missing parts from reference TRBV18 and TRBJ1-1): NAGVMQNPRHLVRRRGQEARLRCSPMKGHSHVYWYRQLPEEGLKFMVYLQKENIIDESGMPKERFSAEFPKEGPSILRIQQVVRGDSAAYFCASSPPEAQGTEAFFGQGTRLTVV.

The chain joins TRBV28 to TRBJ2-3; D is uncertain. CDR3 length: 14 residues. The germline V gene has CDR1 MDHEN and CDR2 SYDVKM. Between the trimmed V and J ends, which lost 6 bases and 3 bases, there was a span of 13 bases. The CDR3 loop reads CASRRAGSTDTQYF. The CDR3 DNA follows: TGTGCCAGCAGACGTGCCGGGTCTACAGATACGCAGTATTTT.

The V call is TRBV5-5, the J call TRBJ1-1; perhaps TRBD1 as D (6 bases). The CDR3 has 17 residues. Per the germline V gene, CDR1 is SGHKS and CDR2 is YYEKEE (reference sequence). Trimming cost V 4 bases and J 6 bases, with 25 bases left between them. The CDR3 DNA follows: TGTGCCAGCAGCAATGTGGGGCCAGGAGGGGGAATAGCTGAAGCTTTCTTT. Translated: CASSNVGPGGGIAEAFF.

V and J are TRBV7-3 and TRBJ2-1, with D unresolved. The V gene lost 3 bases and the J gene lost 6 bases, with 15 bases spanning the gap. The CDR3 spans 15 residues. The germline gives CDR1 SGHTA, CDR2 FQGTGA. The DNA of the CDR3 is TGTGCCAGCAGCTTTAAGGGCAGAATCCTCAATGAGCAGTTCTTC. Translating it yields CASSFKGRILNEQFF.